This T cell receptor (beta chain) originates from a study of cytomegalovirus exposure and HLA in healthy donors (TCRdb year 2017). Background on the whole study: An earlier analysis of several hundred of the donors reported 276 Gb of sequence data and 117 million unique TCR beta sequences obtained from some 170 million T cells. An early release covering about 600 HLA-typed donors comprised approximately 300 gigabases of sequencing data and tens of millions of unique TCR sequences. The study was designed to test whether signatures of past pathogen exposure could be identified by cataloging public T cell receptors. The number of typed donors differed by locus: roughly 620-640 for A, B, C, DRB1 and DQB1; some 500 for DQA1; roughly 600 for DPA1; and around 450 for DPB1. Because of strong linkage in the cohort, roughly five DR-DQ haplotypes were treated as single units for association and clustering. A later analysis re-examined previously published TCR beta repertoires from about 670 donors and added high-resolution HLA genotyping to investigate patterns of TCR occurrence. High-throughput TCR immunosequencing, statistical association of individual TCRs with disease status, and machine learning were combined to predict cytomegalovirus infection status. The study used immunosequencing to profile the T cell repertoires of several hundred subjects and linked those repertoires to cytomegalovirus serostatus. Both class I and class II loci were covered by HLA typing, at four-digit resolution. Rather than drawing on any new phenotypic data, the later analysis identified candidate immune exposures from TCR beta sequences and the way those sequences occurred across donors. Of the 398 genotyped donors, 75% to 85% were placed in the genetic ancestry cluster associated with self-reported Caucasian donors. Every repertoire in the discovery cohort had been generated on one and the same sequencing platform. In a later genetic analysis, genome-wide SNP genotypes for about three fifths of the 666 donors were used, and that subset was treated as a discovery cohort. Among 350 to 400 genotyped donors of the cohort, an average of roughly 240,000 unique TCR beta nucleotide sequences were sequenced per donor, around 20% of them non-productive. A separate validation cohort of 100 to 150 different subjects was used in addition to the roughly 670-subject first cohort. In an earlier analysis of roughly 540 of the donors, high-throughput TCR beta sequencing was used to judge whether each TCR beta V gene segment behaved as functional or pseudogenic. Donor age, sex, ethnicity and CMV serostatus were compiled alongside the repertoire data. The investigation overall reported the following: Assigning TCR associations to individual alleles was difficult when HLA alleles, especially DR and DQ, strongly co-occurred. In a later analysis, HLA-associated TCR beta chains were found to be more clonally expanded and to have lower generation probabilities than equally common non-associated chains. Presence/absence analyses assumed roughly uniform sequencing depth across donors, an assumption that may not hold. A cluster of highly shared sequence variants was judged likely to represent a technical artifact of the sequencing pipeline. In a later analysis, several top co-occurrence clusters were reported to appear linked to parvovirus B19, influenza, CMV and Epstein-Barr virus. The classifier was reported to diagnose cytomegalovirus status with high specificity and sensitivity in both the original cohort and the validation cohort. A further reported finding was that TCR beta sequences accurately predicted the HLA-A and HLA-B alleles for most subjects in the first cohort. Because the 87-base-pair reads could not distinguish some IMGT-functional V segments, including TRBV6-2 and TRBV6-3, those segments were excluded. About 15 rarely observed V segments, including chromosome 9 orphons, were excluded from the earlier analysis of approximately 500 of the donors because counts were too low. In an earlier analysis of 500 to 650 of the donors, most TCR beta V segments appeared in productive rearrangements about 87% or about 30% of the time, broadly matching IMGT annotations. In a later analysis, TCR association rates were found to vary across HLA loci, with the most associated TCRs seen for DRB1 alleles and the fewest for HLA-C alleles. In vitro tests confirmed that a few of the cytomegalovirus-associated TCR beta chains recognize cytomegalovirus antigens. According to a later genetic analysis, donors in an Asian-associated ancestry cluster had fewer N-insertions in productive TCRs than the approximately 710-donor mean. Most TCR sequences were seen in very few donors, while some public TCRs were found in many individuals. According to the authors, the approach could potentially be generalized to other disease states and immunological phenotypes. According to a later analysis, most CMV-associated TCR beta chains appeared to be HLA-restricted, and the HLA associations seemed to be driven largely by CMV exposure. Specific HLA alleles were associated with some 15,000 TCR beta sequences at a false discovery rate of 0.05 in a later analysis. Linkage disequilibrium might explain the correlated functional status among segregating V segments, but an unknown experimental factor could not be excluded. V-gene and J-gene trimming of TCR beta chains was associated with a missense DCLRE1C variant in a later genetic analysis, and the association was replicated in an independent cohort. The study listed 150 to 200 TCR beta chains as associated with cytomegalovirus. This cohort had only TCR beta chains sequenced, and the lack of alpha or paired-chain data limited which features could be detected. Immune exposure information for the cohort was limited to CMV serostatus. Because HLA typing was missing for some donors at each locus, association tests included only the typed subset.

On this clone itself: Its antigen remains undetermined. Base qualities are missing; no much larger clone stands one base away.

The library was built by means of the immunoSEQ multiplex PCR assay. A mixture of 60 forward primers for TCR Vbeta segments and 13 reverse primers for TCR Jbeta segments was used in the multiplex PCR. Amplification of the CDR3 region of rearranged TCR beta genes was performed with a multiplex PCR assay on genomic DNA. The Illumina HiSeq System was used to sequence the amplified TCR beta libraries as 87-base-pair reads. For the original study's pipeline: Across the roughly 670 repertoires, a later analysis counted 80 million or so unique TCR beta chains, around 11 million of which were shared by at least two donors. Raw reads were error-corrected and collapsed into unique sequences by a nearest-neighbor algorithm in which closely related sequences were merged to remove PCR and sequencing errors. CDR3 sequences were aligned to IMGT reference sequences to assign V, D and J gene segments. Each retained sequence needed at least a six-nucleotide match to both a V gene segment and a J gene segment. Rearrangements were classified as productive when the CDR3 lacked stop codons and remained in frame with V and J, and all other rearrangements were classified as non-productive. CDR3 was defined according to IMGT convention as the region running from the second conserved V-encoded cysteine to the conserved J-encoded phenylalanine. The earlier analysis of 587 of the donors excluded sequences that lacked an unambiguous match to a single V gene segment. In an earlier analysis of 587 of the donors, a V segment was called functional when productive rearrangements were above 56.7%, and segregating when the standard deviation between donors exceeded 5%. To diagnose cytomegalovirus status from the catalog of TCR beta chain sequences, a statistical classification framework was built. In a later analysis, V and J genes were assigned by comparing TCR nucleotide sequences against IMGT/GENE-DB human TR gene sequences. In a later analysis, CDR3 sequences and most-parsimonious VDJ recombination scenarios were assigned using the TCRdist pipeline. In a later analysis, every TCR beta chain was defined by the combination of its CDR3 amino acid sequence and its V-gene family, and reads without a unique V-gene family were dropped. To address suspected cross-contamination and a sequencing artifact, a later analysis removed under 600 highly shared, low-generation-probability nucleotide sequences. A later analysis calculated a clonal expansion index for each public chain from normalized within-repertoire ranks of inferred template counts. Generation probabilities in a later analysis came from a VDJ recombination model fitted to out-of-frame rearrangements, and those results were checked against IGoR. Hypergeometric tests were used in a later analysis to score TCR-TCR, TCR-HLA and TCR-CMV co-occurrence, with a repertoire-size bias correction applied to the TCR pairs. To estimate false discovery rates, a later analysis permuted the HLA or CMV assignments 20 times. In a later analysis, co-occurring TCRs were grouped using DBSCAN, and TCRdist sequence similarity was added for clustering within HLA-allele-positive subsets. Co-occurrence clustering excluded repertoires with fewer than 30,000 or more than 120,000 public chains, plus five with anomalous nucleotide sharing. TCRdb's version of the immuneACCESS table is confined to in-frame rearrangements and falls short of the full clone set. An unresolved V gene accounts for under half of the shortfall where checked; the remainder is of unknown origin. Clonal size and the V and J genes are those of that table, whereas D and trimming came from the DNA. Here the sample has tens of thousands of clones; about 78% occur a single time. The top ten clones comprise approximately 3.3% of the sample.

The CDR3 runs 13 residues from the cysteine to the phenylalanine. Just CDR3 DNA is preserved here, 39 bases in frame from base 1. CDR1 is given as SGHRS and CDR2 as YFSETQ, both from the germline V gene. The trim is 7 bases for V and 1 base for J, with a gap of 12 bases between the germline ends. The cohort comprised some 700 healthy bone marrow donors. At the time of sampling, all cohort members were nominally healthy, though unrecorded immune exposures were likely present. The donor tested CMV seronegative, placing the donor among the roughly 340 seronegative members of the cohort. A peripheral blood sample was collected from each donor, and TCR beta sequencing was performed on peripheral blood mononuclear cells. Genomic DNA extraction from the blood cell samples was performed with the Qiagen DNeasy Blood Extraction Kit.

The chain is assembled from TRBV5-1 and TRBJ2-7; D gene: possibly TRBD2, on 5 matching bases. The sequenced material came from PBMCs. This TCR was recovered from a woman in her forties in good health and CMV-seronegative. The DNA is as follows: TGCGCCAGCTGCCCCGGACTTTCCTACGAGCAGTACTTC. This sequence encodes CASCPGLSYEQYF.